This paragraph covers one T cell receptor beta chain sequence. Use of 60 Vbeta and 13 Jbeta primers characterized the PCR. The data were produced by immunoSEQ multiplex PCR, yet TCRdb's version contains in-frame clones alone and is incomplete. The sample contains about 130,000 clones, 80% of which appear only once. The sample originates from a study of cytomegalovirus exposure and HLA in healthy donors. The CDR3 extends over 14 amino acids. CDR1 and CDR2 from the germline V gene are MDHEN and SYDVKM. V lost 3 bases to trimming and J lost 6 bases, with 15 bases between them. The clonotype was recovered from a woman aged 40 to 55 in good health and CMV-seronegative. This sequence joins TRBV28 and TRBJ2-7; D not certain. Input material: PBMCs. CDR3 in DNA: TGTGCCAGCAGTTTGTACGCAGGAACCTGCGAGCAGTACTTC. This codes for CASSLYAGTCEQYF. Drawing the rest from reference TRBV28 and TRBJ2-7, the complete variable domain is DVKVTQSSRYLVKRTGEKVFLECVQDMDHENMFWYRQDPGLGLRLIYFSYDVKMKEKGDIPEGYSVSREKKERFSLILESASTNQTSMYLCASSLYAGTCEQYFGPGTRLTVT.